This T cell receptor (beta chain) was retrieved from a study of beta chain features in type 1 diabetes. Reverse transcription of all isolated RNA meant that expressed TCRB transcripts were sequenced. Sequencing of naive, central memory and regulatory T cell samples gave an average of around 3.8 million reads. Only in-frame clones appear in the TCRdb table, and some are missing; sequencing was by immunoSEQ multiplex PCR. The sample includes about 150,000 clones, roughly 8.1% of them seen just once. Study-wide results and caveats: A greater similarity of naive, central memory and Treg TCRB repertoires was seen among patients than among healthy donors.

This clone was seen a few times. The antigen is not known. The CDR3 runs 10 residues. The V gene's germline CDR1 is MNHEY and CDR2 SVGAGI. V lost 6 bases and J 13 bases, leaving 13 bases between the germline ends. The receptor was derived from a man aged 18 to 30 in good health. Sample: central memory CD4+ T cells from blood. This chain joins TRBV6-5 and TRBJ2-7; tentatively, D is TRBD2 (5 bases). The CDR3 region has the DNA TGTGCCAGCAGCCCCGGGGTGAGTTACTTC. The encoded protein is CASSPGVSYF.